These T cell receptor beta chains were read from a single sample in a study of post-analysis software for immune sequencing data. TCRdb re-called the PCR reads through MiXCR, storing one row per CDR3 protein. Here the sample spans about 540,000 distinct CDR3 sequences, about a third being singletons. What was sequenced was blood. These receptors were taken from a girl aged 2-17 years with multiple sclerosis. CDR3s include the opening cysteine and the closing phenylalanine or tryptophan. Fields, in order: J gene, clone size, V gene, D gene, CDR3 protein, CDR3 DNA. The D gene is left open where the match is weak. Where a row states a size, it is once, few, many or the class of an expanded clone; other rows omit it.

j_gene: TRBJ2-3
abundance: few
v_gene: TRBV7-7
d_gene: NA
CDR3aa: CASSLGSGSTGTQYF
CDR3nt: TGTGCCAGCAGCTTAGGTAGCGGTAGCACAGGTACGCAGTATTTT

j_gene: TRBJ2-7
abundance: NA
v_gene: TRBV4-1
d_gene: TRBD2
CDR3aa: CASSQDGASGYEQYF
CDR3nt: TGCGCCAGCAGCCAAGATGGGGCTAGCGGGTACGAGCAGTACTTC

j_gene: TRBJ2-3
abundance: NA
v_gene: TRBV7-9
d_gene: TRBD1
CDR3aa: CASSFPPTGILADTQYF
CDR3nt: TGTGCCAGCAGCTTCCCTCCGACAGGGATATTGGCAGATACGCAGTATTTT

j_gene: TRBJ1-2
abundance: NA
v_gene: TRBV7-9
d_gene: NA
CDR3aa: CASSPLTGTRDGYTF
CDR3nt: TGTGCCAGCAGCCCGTTAACCGGGACAAGGGATGGCTACACCTTC

j_gene: TRBJ2-5
abundance: few
v_gene: TRBV7-2
d_gene: TRBD2
CDR3aa: CASSLVTGGQEQYF
CDR3nt: TGTGCCAGCAGCTTAGTAACGGGGGGGCAAGAGCAGTACTTC

j_gene: TRBJ1-5
abundance: few
v_gene: TRBV2
d_gene: NA
CDR3aa: CASSVGRQLNQPQHF
CDR3nt: TGTGCCAGCAGTGTTGGGCGTCAGCTCAATCAGCCCCAGCATTTT

j_gene: TRBJ2-1
abundance: NA
v_gene: TRBV12-3/TRBV12-4
d_gene: TRBD1
CDR3aa: CASSYRDRTYNEQFF
CDR3nt: TGTGCCAGCAGTTATCGGGACAGAACCTACAATGAGCAGTTCTTC

j_gene: TRBJ2-5
abundance: NA
v_gene: TRBV5-1
d_gene: NA
CDR3aa: CASSPTVRGETQYF
CDR3nt: TGCGCCAGCAGCCCGACTGTCAGGGGAGAGACCCAGTACTTC

j_gene: TRBJ1-2
abundance: few
v_gene: TRBV6-5
d_gene: TRBD1
CDR3aa: CASSFIQGARGYTF
CDR3nt: TGTGCCAGCAGTTTTATACAGGGGGCGCGGGGCTACACCTTC

j_gene: TRBJ2-3
abundance: NA
v_gene: TRBV6-4
d_gene: TRBD2
CDR3aa: CASSDLAGGGDTQYF
CDR3nt: TGTGCCAGCAGTGACTTGGCGGGGGGAGGAGATACGCAGTATTTT

j_gene: TRBJ2-1
abundance: NA
v_gene: TRBV3-1
d_gene: TRBD2
CDR3aa: CASSRSLRGGSYNEQFF
CDR3nt: TGTGCCAGCAGCCGATCCCTCCGGGGGGGCTCGTACAATGAGCAGTTCTTC

j_gene: TRBJ1-5
abundance: NA
v_gene: TRBV7-2
d_gene: NA
CDR3aa: CASSPGGSGVGQPQHF
CDR3nt: TGTGCCAGCAGCCCTGGCGGAAGTGGGGTTGGCCAGCCCCAGCATTTT

j_gene: TRBJ2-5
abundance: NA
v_gene: TRBV10-3
d_gene: TRBD1
CDR3aa: CAISGTGEETQYF
CDR3nt: TGTGCCATCAGCGGGACAGGGGAAGAGACCCAGTACTTC